This TCR beta chain was found in a study of CD8 T cells in ankylosing spondylitis. Germline V gene data show CDR1 as LGHDT and CDR2 as YNNKEL (reference sequence). J gave up 9 bases and V 5 bases, and 8 bases lay outside the gene matches. The CDR3 has 14 residues. Concerning this clonotype itself: Antigen unknown. A much larger clone differs by one base, so this may be a read error.

Points from the study as a whole: Characteristic of ankylosing spondylitis blood, it appeared, was a TCR beta motif comprising eight highly homologous variants. Relatively rare in peripheral blood, disease-linked clones were also CD8+.

TCRdb independently ran MiXCR on the 5' RACE reads; one entry per CDR3 protein. The sample records tens of thousands of distinct CDR3 sequences, approximately 7% being singletons. This chain uses TRBV3-1 with TRBJ1-5; TRBD1 matches at 9 bases. The sequence derives from a female donor with ankylosing spondylitis or in good health (not recorded which). The sample taken for sequencing was blood, either unsorted or a sorted T cell fraction (not recorded which). The CDR3 protein is CASSLRQGGRPQHF. In DNA form, the CDR3 reads TGTGCCAGCAGCTTACGACAGGGGGGGCGGCCCCAGCATTTT.